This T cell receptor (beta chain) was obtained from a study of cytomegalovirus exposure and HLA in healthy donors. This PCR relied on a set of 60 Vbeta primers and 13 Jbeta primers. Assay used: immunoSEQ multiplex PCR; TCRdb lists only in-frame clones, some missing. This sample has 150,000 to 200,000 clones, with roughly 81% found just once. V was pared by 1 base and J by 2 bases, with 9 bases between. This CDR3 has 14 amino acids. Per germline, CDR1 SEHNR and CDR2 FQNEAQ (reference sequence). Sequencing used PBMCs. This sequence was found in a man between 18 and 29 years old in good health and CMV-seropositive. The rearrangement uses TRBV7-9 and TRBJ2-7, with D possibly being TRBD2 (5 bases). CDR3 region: CASSLVTGTYEQYF. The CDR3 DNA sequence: TGTGCCAGCAGCTTAGTCACGGGAACCTACGAGCAGTACTTC.